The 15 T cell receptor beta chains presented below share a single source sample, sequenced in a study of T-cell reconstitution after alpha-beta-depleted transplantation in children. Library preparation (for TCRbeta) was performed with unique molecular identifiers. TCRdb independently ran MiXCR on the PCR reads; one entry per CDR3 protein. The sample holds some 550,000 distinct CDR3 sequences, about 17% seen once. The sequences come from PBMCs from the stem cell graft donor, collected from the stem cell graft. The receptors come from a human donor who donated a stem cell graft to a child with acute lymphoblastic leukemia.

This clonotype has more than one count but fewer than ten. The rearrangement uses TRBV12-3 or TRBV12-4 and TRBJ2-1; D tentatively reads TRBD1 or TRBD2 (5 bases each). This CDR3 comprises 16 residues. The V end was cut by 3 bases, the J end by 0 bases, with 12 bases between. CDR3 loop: CASSFPKGSSYNEQFF. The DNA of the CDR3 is TGTGCCAGCAGTTTTCCAAAGGGGAGCTCCTACAATGAGCAGTTCTTC.

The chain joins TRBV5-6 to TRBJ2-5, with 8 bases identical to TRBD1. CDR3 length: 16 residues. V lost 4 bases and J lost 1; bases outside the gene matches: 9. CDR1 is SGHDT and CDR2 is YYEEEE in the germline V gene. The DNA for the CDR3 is TGTGCCAGCAGCCCCCCATGGACAGGGTCCCAAGAGACCCAGTACTTC. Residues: CASSPPWTGSQETQYF. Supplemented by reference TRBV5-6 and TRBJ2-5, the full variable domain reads DAGVTQSPTHLIKTRGQQVTLRCSPKSGHDTVSWYQQALGQGPQFIFQYYEEEERQRGNFPDRFSGHQFPNYSSELNVNALLLGDSALYLCASSPPWTGSQETQYFGPGTRLLVL.

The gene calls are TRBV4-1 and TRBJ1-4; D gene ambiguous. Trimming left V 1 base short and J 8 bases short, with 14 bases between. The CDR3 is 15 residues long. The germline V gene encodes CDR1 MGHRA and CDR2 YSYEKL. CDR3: CASSQGWPTGEKLFF. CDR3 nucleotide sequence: TGCGCCAGCAGCCAAGGGTGGCCTACGGGGGAAAAACTGTTTTTT.

The DNA of the CDR3 is TGTGCCAGCAGCTCTTTGCAGAGGGAGACCCAGTACTTC. Its protein is CASSSLQRETQYF. This chain uses TRBV11-1 with TRBJ2-5; D call uncertain. Trimming took off 4 bases at V and 5 bases at J, with 11 bases between the two ends. The CDR3 length is 13 residues. Per the germline V gene, CDR1 is SGHAT and CDR2 is FQDESV (reference sequence).

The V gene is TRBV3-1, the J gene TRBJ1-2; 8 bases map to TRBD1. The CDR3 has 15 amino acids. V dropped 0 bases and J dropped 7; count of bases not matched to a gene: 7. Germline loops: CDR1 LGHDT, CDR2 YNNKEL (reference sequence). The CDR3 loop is CASSQEDRDTSGYTF. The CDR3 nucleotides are TGTGCCAGCAGCCAAGAGGACAGGGATACTTCTGGCTACACCTTC.

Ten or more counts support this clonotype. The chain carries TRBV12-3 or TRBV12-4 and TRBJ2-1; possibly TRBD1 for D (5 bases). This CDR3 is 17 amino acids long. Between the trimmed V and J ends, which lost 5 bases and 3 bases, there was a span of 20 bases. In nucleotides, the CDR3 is TGTGCCAGCAGTGGCCTCGTTCAGGGTAGGGGCTACAATGAGCAGTTCTTC. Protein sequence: CASSGLVQGRGYNEQFF.

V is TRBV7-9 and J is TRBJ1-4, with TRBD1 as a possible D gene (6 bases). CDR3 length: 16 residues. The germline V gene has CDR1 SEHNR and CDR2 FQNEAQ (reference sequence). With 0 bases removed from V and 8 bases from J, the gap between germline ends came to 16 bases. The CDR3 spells CASSLALGGPAEKLFF. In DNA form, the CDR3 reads TGTGCCAGCAGCTTAGCGCTCGGGGGCCCAGCGGAAAAACTGTTTTTT.

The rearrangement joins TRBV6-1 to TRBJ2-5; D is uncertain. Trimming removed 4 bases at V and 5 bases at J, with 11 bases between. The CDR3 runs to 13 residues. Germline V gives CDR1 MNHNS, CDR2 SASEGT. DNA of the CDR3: TGTGCCAGCAGTGCCGAGCCATGGGAGACCCAGTACTTC. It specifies CASSAEPWETQYF.

The CDR3 region has the DNA TGCGCCAGCAGCTTTTACAGGGATCAAGAGACCCAGTACTTC. Translated, it gives CASSFYRDQETQYF. This chain uses TRBV5-1 with TRBJ2-5, with a tentative D call TRBD1 (6 bases). The CDR3 is 14 residues long. The germline gives CDR1 SGHRS, CDR2 YFSETQ. Trimming removed 2 bases from V and 2 bases from J, with 10 bases in between.

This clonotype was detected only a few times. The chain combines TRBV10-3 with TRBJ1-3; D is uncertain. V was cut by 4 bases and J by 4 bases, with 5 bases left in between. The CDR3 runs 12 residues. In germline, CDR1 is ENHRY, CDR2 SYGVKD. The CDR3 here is CAISAGGNTIYF. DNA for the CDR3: TGTGCCATCAGTGCCGGGGGAAACACCATATATTTT.

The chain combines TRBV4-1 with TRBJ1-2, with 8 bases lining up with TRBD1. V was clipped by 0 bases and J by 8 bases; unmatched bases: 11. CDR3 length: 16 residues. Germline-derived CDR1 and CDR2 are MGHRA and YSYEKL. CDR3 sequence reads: CASSQDRLQGARGYTF. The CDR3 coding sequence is TGCGCCAGCAGCCAAGATAGGCTCCAGGGGGCGCGGGGCTACACCTTC.

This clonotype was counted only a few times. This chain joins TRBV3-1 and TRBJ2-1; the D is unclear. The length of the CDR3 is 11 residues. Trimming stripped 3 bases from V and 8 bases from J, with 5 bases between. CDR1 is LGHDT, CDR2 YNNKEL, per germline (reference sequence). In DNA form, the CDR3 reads TGTGCCAGCAGCCAGTGGGATGAGCAGTTCTTC. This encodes CASSQWDEQFF.

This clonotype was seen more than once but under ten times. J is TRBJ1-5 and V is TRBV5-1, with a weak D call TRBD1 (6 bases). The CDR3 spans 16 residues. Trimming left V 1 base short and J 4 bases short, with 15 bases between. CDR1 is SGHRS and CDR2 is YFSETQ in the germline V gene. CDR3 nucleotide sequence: TGCGCCAGCAGCTTGTTCGCCGGGGGGCTGAATCAGCCCCAGCATTTT. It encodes CASSLFAGGLNQPQHF.

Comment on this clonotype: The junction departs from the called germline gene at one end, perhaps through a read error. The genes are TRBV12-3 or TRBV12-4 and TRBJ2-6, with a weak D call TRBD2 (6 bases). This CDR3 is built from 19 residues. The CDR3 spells CASSFGVGGAASGANGLTF. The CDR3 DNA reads TGTGCCAGCAGTTTCGGGGTCGGGGGAGCAGCCTCTGGGGCCAACGGCCTGACTTTC.

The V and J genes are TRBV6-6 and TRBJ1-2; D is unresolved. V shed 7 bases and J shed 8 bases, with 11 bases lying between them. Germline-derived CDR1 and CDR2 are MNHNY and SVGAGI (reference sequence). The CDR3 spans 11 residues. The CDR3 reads CASTSSGGYTF. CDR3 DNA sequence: TGTGCCAGCACCTCTTCGGGGGGCTACACCTTC.